This passage covers 16 T cell receptor beta chains from one sample sequenced in a study of T cell changes during pregnancy in multiple sclerosis. The data were produced by immunoSEQ multiplex PCR, yet TCRdb's version contains in-frame clones alone and is incomplete. The sample consists of 100,000 or so clones, around nine tenths of them appearing once. This material consisted of peripheral blood, taken in the second trimester of pregnancy. The source of these receptors is a female donor in good health, enrolled as a control in a pregnancy study.

The V call is TRBV9, the J call TRBJ2-5; TRBD2 agrees at 9 bases. Germline assignment: CDR1 SGDLS and CDR2 YYNGEE. Trimming cost V 8 bases and J 2 bases; bases outside gene matches: 10. The CDR3 extends over 15 amino acids. This chain's CDR3 is CASKRGLAGQETQYF. CDR3 nucleotide sequence: TGTGCCAGTAAAAGGGGGCTAGCGGGACAAGAGACCCAGTACTTC.

The V call is TRBV14, the J call TRBJ2-2; D possibly corresponds to TRBD2 (5 bases). In germline, CDR1 is SGHDN, CDR2 FVKESK. This CDR3 is 15 amino acids long. Trimming took off 0 bases at V and 0 bases at J, with 5 bases between the two ends. CDR3 protein: CASSQDSANTGELFF. CDR3 DNA: TGTGCCAGCAGCCAAGATAGCGCGAACACCGGGGAGCTGTTTTTT.

The J gene is TRBJ2-2, the V gene TRBV2; 7 positions match TRBD1. The germline gives CDR1 SNHLY, CDR2 FYNNEI. Trimming removed 6 bases from V and 7 bases from J; junction bases left unmatched: 8. This CDR3 spans 14 amino acids. The CDR3 DNA sequence: TGTGCCAGCAGCCCTCAGGGGGTAAACGGGGAGCTGTTTTTT. This gives the protein CASSPQGVNGELFF.

The rearrangement uses TRBV27 and TRBJ2-1, with D possibly TRBD1 on 5 matching bases. V was cut by 6 bases and J by 2 bases, with 8 bases left in between. Germline-derived CDR1 and CDR2 are MNHEY and SMNVEV (reference sequence). This CDR3 comprises 13 residues. CDR3 sequence (DNA): TGTGCCAGCAGGGACAACCCCTACAATGAGCAGTTCTTC. Translating it yields CASRDNPYNEQFF.

CDR3: CASSSTSGSPNEQFF. The CDR3 DNA sequence: TGTGCCAGCAGCTCTACTAGCGGGAGTCCCAATGAGCAGTTCTTC. This rearrangement joins TRBV6-4 to TRBJ2-1; 11 bases align to TRBD2. J was trimmed by 6 bases and V by 6 bases; bases with no gene match: 7. Germline values: CDR1 MRHNA, CDR2 SNTAGT. This CDR3 comprises 15 residues.

This CDR3 reads CASSPRGSSYNEQFF. In DNA, the CDR3 is TGTGCCAGCAGCCCCCGGGGGAGCTCCTACAATGAGCAGTTCTTC. The chain carries TRBV5-4 and TRBJ2-1; perhaps TRBD2 as D (6 bases). CDR1 is SGHNT, CDR2 YYREEE, per germline (reference sequence). This CDR3 comprises 15 residues. Trimming took off 4 bases at V and 0 bases at J, with 11 bases between the two ends.

The sample holds one count of this clone. V gene TRBV4-2 combines with J gene TRBJ1-2, with 8 nucleotides matching TRBD1. Trimming removed 5 bases from V and 4 bases from J; junction bases left unmatched: 6. This CDR3 contains 14 residues. Per the germline V gene, CDR1 is LGHNA and CDR2 is YNFKEQ. In DNA, the CDR3 is TGTGCCAGCAGCGAACAGGGGGAGACCTATGGCTACACCTTC. It encodes CASSEQGETYGYTF.

This chain joins TRBV19 and TRBJ2-6, with TRBD1 matching 7 bases. CDR1 is LNHDA, CDR2 SQIVND, per germline (reference sequence). With 3 bases clipped from V and 6 bases from J, the junction kept 8 bases outside the gene matches. The CDR3 length is 16 residues. As DNA, the CDR3 is TGTGCCAGTAGTATTCAGGGACAGCTTTTGGCCAACGTCCTGACTTTC. Amino acid sequence: CASSIQGQLLANVLTF.

V usage is TRBV5-1 and J usage is TRBJ1-4, with 10 bases fitting TRBD1. After removal of 4 bases from V and 7 bases from J, the junction contained 4 bases not matched to a gene. The CDR3 consists of 14 residues. Per the germline V gene, CDR1 is SGHRS and CDR2 is YFSETQ. The CDR3 DNA sequence: TGCGCCAGCAGCCCCGGGACAGGGGCTGAAAAACTGTTTTTT. Translation: CASSPGTGAEKLFF.

This chain uses TRBV6-5 with TRBJ2-7, with 8 bases fitting TRBD1. V dropped 5 bases and J dropped 2; count of bases not matched to a gene: 8. The CDR3 spans 15 residues. Germline V lookup: CDR1 MNHEY, CDR2 SVGAGI. CDR3 bases: TGTGCCAGCAGTCGGGACAGGAAGAACCCCTACGAGCAGTACTTC. Residues: CASSRDRKNPYEQYF.

The chain joins TRBV5-4 to TRBJ1-2; the match to TRBD1 covers 7 bases. CDR3 size: 13 residues. V was pared by 0 bases and J by 6 bases, with 2 bases of the junction left unmatched. Germline loops: CDR1 SGHNT, CDR2 YYREEE (reference sequence). CDR3 protein: CASSLEGGDGYTF. The CDR3 DNA sequence: TGTGCCAGCAGCTTGGAAGGGGGCGATGGCTACACCTTC.

This sequence joins TRBV5-6 and TRBJ2-7; TRBD1 might be the D (5 bases). This CDR3 is built from 14 residues. Per germline, CDR1 SGHDT and CDR2 YYEEEE. V lost 0 bases, J lost 2 bases, and 9 bases lay in between. The CDR3 region has the DNA TGTGCCAGCAGCTTGGTACAGGCTCCCTACGAGCAGTACTTC. It translates to CASSLVQAPYEQYF.

V usage is TRBV10-1 and J usage is TRBJ2-1; 13 nucleotides agree with TRBD2. The CDR3 totals 16 residues. J gave up 6 bases and V 6 bases, and 8 bases lay outside the gene matches. Germline lookup yields CDR1 WNHNN and CDR2 SYGVQD (reference sequence). The CDR3, as DNA: TGCGCCAGCAGGGACTCCGGGACTAGCGGGACCAATGAGCAGTTCTTC. Translating gives CASRDSGTSGTNEQFF.

The chain joins TRBV5-1 to TRBJ2-6; D not certain. Deletions cut 3 bases from V and 4 bases from J, with 14 bases between. This CDR3 has 16 amino acids. The V gene's germline CDR1 is SGHRS and CDR2 YFSETQ. CDR3 in amino acids: CASSSDSLGGANVLTF. The CDR3 DNA follows: TGCGCCAGCAGCTCGGATAGCCTCGGAGGGGCCAACGTCCTGACTTTC.

J is TRBJ2-7 and V is TRBV7-9, with 8 positions matching TRBD2. V was clipped by 1 base and J by 12 bases; unmatched bases: 5. CDR1 and CDR2 from the germline V gene are SEHNR and FQNEAQ (reference sequence). The CDR3 is 12 residues long. The CDR3 region is CASSLVGLAAYF. CDR3 sequence (DNA): TGTGCCAGCAGCTTAGTCGGACTAGCTGCGTACTTC.

CDR3 loop: CASQGPRDRVDYEQYF. The CDR3 nucleotides read TGTGCCAGCCAGGGACCCCGGGACAGGGTTGACTACGAGCAGTACTTC. The V gene is TRBV7-8, the J gene TRBJ2-7; TRBD1 agrees at 9 bases. Germline CDR1 reads SGHVS; CDR2 reads FQNEAQ. V lost 8 bases and J lost 3; bases outside the gene matches: 14. The CDR3 is 16 amino acids.